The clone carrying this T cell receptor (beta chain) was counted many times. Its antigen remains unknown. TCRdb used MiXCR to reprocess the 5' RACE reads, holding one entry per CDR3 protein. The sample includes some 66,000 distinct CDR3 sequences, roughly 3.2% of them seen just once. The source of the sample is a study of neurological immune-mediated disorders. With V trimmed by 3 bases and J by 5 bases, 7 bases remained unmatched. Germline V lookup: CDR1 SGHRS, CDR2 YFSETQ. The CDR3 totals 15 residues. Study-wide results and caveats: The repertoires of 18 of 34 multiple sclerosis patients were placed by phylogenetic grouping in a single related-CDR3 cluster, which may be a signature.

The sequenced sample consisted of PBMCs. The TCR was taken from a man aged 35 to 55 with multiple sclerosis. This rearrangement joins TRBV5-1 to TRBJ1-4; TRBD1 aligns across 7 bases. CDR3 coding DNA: TGCGCCAGCAGCTCGACAGGGAGGACGAATGAAAAACTGTTTTTT. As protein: CASSSTGRTNEKLFF.